This passage covers 14 T cell receptor beta chains from one sample sequenced in a study of shared clonotypes between healthy human individuals. Assay used: immunoSEQ multiplex PCR; TCRdb lists only in-frame clones, some missing. The profile covers 2 million to 3 million clones, with 93% appearing a single time and more than 0.35% taken by the ten largest. Specimen: naive CD4+ T cells from PBMCs. The subset was: CD45RA+ positively selected. Receptors originate from a young man in good health. Some clones in this sample may be carry-over from other donors' samples.

This clone was recorded only once. This rearrangement joins TRBV5-1 to TRBJ2-5; 9 bases agree with TRBD2. Germline CDR1 reads SGHRS; CDR2 reads YFSETQ. CDR3 length equals 14 residues. Trimming removed 5 bases from V and 3 bases from J; junction bases left unmatched: 5. CDR3: CASRWLAGEETQYF. CDR3 DNA sequence: TGCGCCAGCAGATGGTTAGCGGGAGAAGAGACCCAGTACTTC.

This clone was seen a handful of times. The genes are TRBV29-1 and TRBJ1-2; 8 nucleotides line up with TRBD1. The CDR3 has 12 amino acids. The V and J ends lost 7 bases and 13 bases, in that order; junction bases with no gene match: 14. Germline lookup yields CDR1 SQVTM and CDR2 ANQGSEA. The CDR3 DNA reads TGCAGCGGGTCAGGGCCGGGACAGGCTGTCACCTTC. Translation: CSGSGPGQAVTF.

The chain links TRBV9 to TRBJ2-2; a possible D gene is TRBD2 (6 bases). V shed 4 bases and J shed 6 bases, with 10 bases lying between them. CDR1 is SGDLS and CDR2 is YYNGEE in the germline V gene. There are 13 residues in the CDR3. Here the CDR3 DNA reads TGTGCCAGCAGCCCAGAGCGGGCCGGGGAGCTGTTTTTT. This sequence encodes CASSPERAGELFF.

The chain uses TRBV5-1 and TRBJ2-5; D remains ambiguous. The CDR3 contains 12 residues. The germline gives CDR1 SGHRS, CDR2 YFSETQ. The V end lost 7 bases, the J end lost 0 bases, and 7 bases lay between the germline ends. CDR3 region: CASRYDQETQYF. The CDR3 bases are TGCGCCAGCCGGTATGACCAAGAGACCCAGTACTTC.

The chain has TRBV29-1 and TRBJ1-2; 11 nucleotides line up with TRBD1. With V trimmed by 3 bases and J by 4 bases, 4 bases remained unmatched. CDR3 size: 14 residues. The germline CDR1 and CDR2 sequences are SQVTM and ANQGSEA. In nucleotides, the CDR3 is TGCAGCGTTGATAGGGACAGGGGGGCCTATGGCTACACCTTC. This sequence encodes CSVDRDRGAYGYTF. Using reference TRBV29-1 and TRBJ1-2 for the parts outside the CDR3, the full variable domain is SAVISQKPSRDICQRGTSLTIQCQVDSQVTMMFWYRQQPGQSLTLIATANQGSEATYESGFVIDKFPISRPNLTFSTLTVSNMSPEDSSIYLCSVDRDRGAYGYTFGSGTRLTVV.

The rearrangement joins TRBV4-3 to TRBJ2-1, with TRBD1 matching 8 bases. CDR1 is LGHNA and CDR2 is YSLEER in the germline V gene. Trimming at V came to 3 bases and at J to 8 bases, leaving 6 bases not matched to a gene. The CDR3 runs 14 residues. The CDR3 is CASSQDQGAYEQFF. In DNA, the CDR3 is TGCGCCAGCAGCCAGGACCAGGGGGCGTATGAGCAGTTCTTC.

J is TRBJ2-1 and V is TRBV6-6; D gene uncertain. CDR3 length: 14 residues. V was pared by 6 bases and J by 6 bases, with 15 bases between. CDR1 is MNHNY, CDR2 SVGAGI, per germline (reference sequence). This chain's CDR3 is CASRALSRGNEQFF. The CDR3 DNA reads TGTGCCAGCAGGGCTTTGAGTAGAGGCAATGAGCAGTTCTTC.

About this clone: A read error may produce the germline difference seen at one junction end. The genes are TRBV6-1 and TRBJ2-4; no reliable D call. The CDR3 length is 12 residues. Germline V lookup: CDR1 MNHNS, CDR2 SASEGT. The CDR3 protein is CASSEGRQSGFF. Here the CDR3 DNA reads TGTGCCAGCAGTGAAGGCCGTCAATCGGGTTTCTTC.

The DNA for the CDR3 is TGTGCCAGCAGCAAAGAACGCCAGAATAGCAATCAGCCCCAGCATTTT. Its protein is CASSKERQNSNQPQHF. This chain uses TRBV21-1 with TRBJ1-5; the table's TRBD1 call for D was not verified on the DNA. TRBV21-1 has pseudogene status. The CDR3 is 16 amino acids.

The CDR3 reads CSVLTAISYEQYF. The CDR3 DNA reads as TGCAGCGTCTTGACAGCGATATCCTACGAGCAGTACTTC. V is TRBV29-1 and J is TRBJ2-5, with D possibly TRBD1 on 5 matching bases. TRBJ2-7 matches the DNA end more closely, so the J call is doubtful. There are 13 residues in the CDR3. Germline CDR1 reads SQVTM; CDR2 reads ANQGSEA.

The chain has TRBV28 and TRBJ2-7, with D perhaps given as TRBD1 or TRBD2 (6 bases each). V lost 1 base and J lost 2, with 12 bases in between. This CDR3 has 15 amino acids. CDR1 MDHEN and CDR2 SYDVKM come from the germline V gene. The CDR3 region is CASSLSGGVPYEQYF. The CDR3 region has the DNA TGTGCCAGCAGTTTATCCGGGGGCGTCCCCTACGAGCAGTACTTC.

The chain employs TRBV2 and TRBJ2-3; 11 bases line up with TRBD2. This CDR3 region has 16 residues. V trimming: 4 bases; J trimming: 6 bases; junction bases outside the gene matches: 9. The germline V gene encodes CDR1 SNHLY and CDR2 FYNNEI. CDR3 sequence (DNA): TGTGCCAGCAGTGCCGAGAGACTAGCGGGAAGGGATACGCAGTATTTT. Protein: CASSAERLAGRDTQYF.

In its sample, this clone was seen once. Other nucleotide sequences from this sample produce the same CDR3. The chain couples TRBV7-9 to TRBJ1-1, with 10 bases identical to TRBD1. This CDR3 is built from 14 residues. The ends lost 5 bases at V and 4 bases at J; junction bases unmatched: 4. Germline V gene data show CDR1 as SEHNR and CDR2 as FQNEAQ (reference sequence). In DNA form, the CDR3 reads TGTGCCAGCAGCCCGAGGACAGGGGGCACTGAAGCTTTCTTT. Translated, it gives CASSPRTGGTEAFF.

The rearrangement links TRBV5-6 to TRBJ2-5; D might be TRBD2 (6 bases). The CDR3 contains 14 residues. Germline loops: CDR1 SGHDT, CDR2 YYEEEE. V lost 4 bases, J lost 7 bases, and 17 bases lay in between. The CDR3 spells CASSAGPGVRTQYF. CDR3 nucleotide sequence: TGTGCCAGCAGCGCGGGCCCGGGGGTTAGGACCCAGTACTTC.